The rows below give T cell receptor beta chains drawn from one sample of a study of cytomegalovirus exposure and HLA in healthy donors. The data were produced by immunoSEQ multiplex PCR, yet TCRdb's version contains in-frame clones alone and is incomplete. The repertoire holds around 200,000 clones, with roughly 80% as singletons. The sample taken for sequencing was PBMCs. The receptors originated from a female donor in good health and CMV-seronegative. Both conserved end residues are part of each CDR3. Fields, in order: CDR3 DNA, CDR3 protein, clone size, V gene, D gene, J gene. A D gene is named only where the DNA matches it firmly. Clone size is given for some rows only: seen once, a few or many times, or a class if the clone is expanded.

TGTGCCAGCAGCTTACACAGCAGGGCTGTCGGGGAGCTGTTTTTT | CASSLHSRAVGELFF | . | TRBV7-3 | . | TRBJ2-2
TGCGCCAGCAGCTTGGGGGACAGAAACACCGGGGAGCTGTTTTTT | CASSLGDRNTGELFF | . | TRBV5-1 | TRBD1 | TRBJ2-2
TGTGCCAGCAGTATTACCGGGGTTCAAGAGACCCAGTACTTC | CASSITGVQETQYF | . | TRBV6-5 | . | TRBJ2-5
TGTGCCAGCAGCCCTGACGGGAGGGCCGTAGAGACCCAGTACTTC | CASSPDGRAVETQYF | once | TRBV5-4 | TRBD2 | TRBJ2-5
TGTGCAAGTCGCTTAGTAACAGCCTATCAGCCCCAGCATTTT | CASRLVTAYQPQHF | . | TRBV12-2 | . | TRBJ1-5
TGTTCCAGCAGCTCCCAAACGTATACGAGGTTATACCACGAGCAGTACTTC | CSSSSQTYTRLYHEQYF | . | TRBV7-9 | . | TRBJ2-7
TGTGCCAGTACCACTGGTCAACTGTGGCAGCCCCAGCATTTT | CASTTGQLWQPQHF | . | TRBV19 | . | TRBJ1-5
TGTGCCAGCAGCTTAACTGGACAGATCAACACTGAAGCTTTCTTT | CASSLTGQINTEAFF | . | TRBV11-3 | . | TRBJ1-1
TGTGCCAGCAGACCTAGCGGGGGCAGTCATGAGCAGTTCTTC | CASRPSGGSHEQFF | . | TRBV27 | TRBD2 | TRBJ2-1
TGTGCCAGTAATCAGGGGGCCTCCTCTGGAAACACCATATATTTT | CASNQGASSGNTIYF | . | TRBV19 | TRBD1 | TRBJ1-3
TGTGCCAGCAGCGAAATGGCTGAGCAGTTCTTC | CASSEMAEQFF | . | TRBV6-6 | . | TRBJ2-1
TGTGCCAGCAGTATGACAGGGAATTCACCCCTCCACTTT | CASSMTGNSPLHF | . | TRBV25-1 | TRBD1 | TRBJ1-6
TGTGCCAGCAGTGACGAGACTCCGGAGCAGTACTTC | CASSDETPEQYF | . | TRBV2 | . | TRBJ2-7
TGTGCCAGCAGTTCCTCCTCAACCCGGGGGAGGACCACTGAAGCTTTCTTT | CASSSSSTRGRTTEAFF | . | TRBV27 | . | TRBJ1-1
TGTGCCAGCAGCCCCATGGGACAGGGAGTTACCGGGGAGCTGTTTTTT | CASSPMGQGVTGELFF | . | TRBV9 | TRBD1 | TRBJ2-2
TGCGCCAGCAGCTTGTCGGGAAACTCCTACGAGCAGTACTTC | CASSLSGNSYEQYF | . | TRBV5-1 | . | TRBJ2-7
TGTGCCAGCAGTGAAGACGGTTACAGGAGGAACACTGAAGCTTTCTTT | CASSEDGYRRNTEAFF | few | TRBV6-1 | . | TRBJ1-1
TGTGCCAGCTCACCATCCAGGGGAGAGACCCAGTACTTC | CASSPSRGETQYF | . | TRBV18 | . | TRBJ2-5
TGTGCCAGTAGTAACACCGGGACTAGCGGGACAATCTCCTACAATGAGCAGTTCTTC | CASSNTGTSGTISYNEQFF | once | TRBV19 | TRBD2 | TRBJ2-1
TGTGCCAGCAGAGCAGGGGTCTCCTACGAGCAGTACTTC | CASRAGVSYEQYF | . | TRBV6-1 | . | TRBJ2-7
TGCGCCAGCAGCGTTGAGGGATCGGGACTGAACATTCAGTACTTC | CASSVEGSGLNIQYF | . | TRBV5-1 | . | TRBJ2-4
TGTGCCAGCAGACAAACAGGGGGTGGTTCCTACGAGCAGTACTTC | CASRQTGGGSYEQYF | . | TRBV5-4 | TRBD1 | TRBJ2-7
TGTGCCATCAGTGAGTCTGGACAGACTCAAGAGACCCAGTACTTC | CAISESGQTQETQYF | . | TRBV10-3 | . | TRBJ2-5
TGTGCCAGCAGTTACTCGATAATAGCCTTAACAGATACGCAGTATTTT | CASSYSIIALTDTQYF | . | TRBV6-5 | . | TRBJ2-3
TGTGCCAGCAGTTTACATACAGGTACCAGTGTGAACACTGAAGCTTTCTTT | CASSLHTGTSVNTEAFF | . | TRBV28 | . | TRBJ1-1
TGTGCCAGCAGGGGGACAGGGGATGAAAAACTGTTTTTT | CASRGTGDEKLFF | . | TRBV27 | TRBD1 | TRBJ1-4
TGTGCCAGCCCCACCGGACAGGGAGTACTAATGAACACTGAAGCTTTCTTT | CASPTGQGVLMNTEAFF | . | TRBV2 | TRBD1 | TRBJ1-1
TGTGCCTGGAGTCCCGGGACAGGGGGGACTGGAAACACCATATATTTT | CAWSPGTGGTGNTIYF | . | TRBV30 | TRBD1 | TRBJ1-3
TGTGCCAGCAGTTCGGTGGATACGCAGTATTTT | CASSSVDTQYF | once | TRBV27 | . | TRBJ2-3
TGCAGCGTTAGACAGCCTAATGAAAAACTGTTTTTT | CSVRQPNEKLFF | . | TRBV29-1 | . | TRBJ1-4
TGTGCCAGCAGCATGAGACAGGGCGGTGGTAATGAAAAACTGTTTTTT | CASSMRQGGGNEKLFF | . | TRBV5-6 | TRBD1 | TRBJ1-4
TGCGCCAGCAGCCGACTGGACGGGGCGGGGGGGCACAATGAGCAGTTCTTC | CASSRLDGAGGHNEQFF | . | TRBV4-1 | TRBD2 | TRBJ2-1
TGTGCCACTCACAGGGGTCTTAACTATGGCTACACCTTC | CATHRGLNYGYTF | few | TRBV28 | TRBD1 | TRBJ1-2
TGCGCCAGCAGCTTGATCGAGGGTGGCAATCAGCCCCAGCATTTT | CASSLIEGGNQPQHF | . | TRBV5-1 | . | TRBJ1-5
TGTGCCAGCAGTCTATGGGCCACAGGGTCCACCGGGGAGCTGTTTTTT | CASSLWATGSTGELFF | . | TRBV7-2 | . | TRBJ2-2
TGTGCCAGCAGTTACCAAAGGACGAGGGGGCAGAAAAAACTGTTTTTT | CASSYQRTRGQKKLFF | . | TRBV6-5 | TRBD1 | TRBJ1-4
TGTGCCAGCAGGGCCCCGAGACAGGGCCCGAATGGCTACACCTTC | CASRAPRQGPNGYTF | few | TRBV28 | TRBD1 | TRBJ1-2
TGTGCCAGTAGTATGTATTTCTATGGCTACACCTTC | CASSMYFYGYTF | . | TRBV19 | . | TRBJ1-2
TGTGCCAGCTCACTCACCACGACTACTACAGGGGGGGGCACTGAAGCTTTCTTT | CASSLTTTTTGGGTEAFF | . | TRBV18 | TRBD1 | TRBJ1-1
TGTGCCAGTAGTACGGGACAACCTAATTCACCCCTCCACTTT | CASSTGQPNSPLHF | . | TRBV19 | . | TRBJ1-6
TGTGCCAGCTCGCACGGGGGTTACGAGCAGTACTTC | CASSHGGYEQYF | . | TRBV18 | . | TRBJ2-7